Each of the 29 T cell receptor beta chains below was sequenced from the same sample in a study of CD8+CD57+ T cells in acquired aplastic anemia. TCR beta VDJ and CDR3 were profiled, and genomic DNA was the template. MiXCR, run by TCRdb on the reads, gives a single entry per CDR3 protein. This table has around 200,000 distinct CDR3 sequences, over 60% appearing once. The sequenced material came from sorted CD4+, CD8+, or CD8+CD57+ T cells (not recorded which) from PBMCs. Every receptor here comes from a human donor in good health.

This clonotype occurred a few times. This chain links TRBV20-1 with TRBJ2-1; 9 bases map to TRBD2. The better agreement between TRBJ2-5 and the DNA end casts doubt on the J call. The CDR3 extends over 15 amino acids. Germline V gene sequence: CDR1 DFQATT, CDR2 SNEGSKA (reference sequence). CDR3: CSARPGLAPQETQYF. CDR3 in DNA: TGCAGTGCTAGACCCGGACTAGCGCCACAAGAGACCCAGTACTTC.

This clonotype was found a few times. The rearrangement links TRBV7-2 to TRBJ2-5; D is possibly TRBD1 (6 bases). The CDR3 has 13 residues. Trimming removed 8 bases at V and 2 bases at J, with 12 bases between. Germline V lookup: CDR1 SGHTA, CDR2 FQGNSA. The CDR3 region is CASSPDRQETQYF. In DNA form, the CDR3 reads TGTGCCAGCTCACCGGACAGACAAGAGACCCAGTACTTC.

This clonotype was seen ten or more times. V usage is TRBV11-2 and J usage is TRBJ1-5, with D perhaps matching TRBD1 (6 bases). The CDR3 is 15 amino acids. Between the trimmed V and J ends, which lost 5 bases and 0 bases, there was a span of 11 bases. Germline CDR1 is SGHAT and CDR2 is FQNNGV. Here the CDR3 DNA reads TGTGCCAGCAGCCAACAGGGTAATAGCAATCAGCCCCAGCATTTT. Its protein is CASSQQGNSNQPQHF.

This clonotype is a singleton in its sample. The chain couples TRBV7-2 to TRBJ2-7; 9 bases align to TRBD2. The germline V gene has CDR1 SGHTA and CDR2 FQGNSA. The V and J ends lost 5 bases and 6 bases, in that order; junction bases with no gene match: 20. This CDR3 is built from 18 residues. The CDR3 bases are TGTGCCAGCAGCCCCCGATTGGGACTAGCACAGTCAAGTTTCGAGCAGTACTTC. Translated, it gives CASSPRLGLAQSSFEQYF.

This chain uses TRBV7-3 with TRBJ1-2; D ambiguous. Trimming stripped 5 bases from V and 0 bases from J, with 13 bases between. This CDR3 contains 15 residues. CDR1 and CDR2 from the germline V gene are SGHTA and FQGTGA. DNA for the CDR3: TGTGCCAGCAGCAATGACTGGCTTACTAACTATGGCTACACCTTC. Its protein product is CASSNDWLTNYGYTF.

The chain combines TRBV10-3 with TRBJ2-7; TRBD1 agrees at 8 bases. Germline loops: CDR1 ENHRY, CDR2 SYGVKD. V shed 7 bases and J 6 bases; nucleotides not matched to a gene: 17. CDR3 length equals 16 residues. The CDR3 DNA sequence: TGTGCCATCATCCGGACAGGGAGCGGCACGGGTGGCGAGCAGTACTTC. This gives the protein CAIIRTGSGTGGEQYF.

The chain recombines TRBV5-4 with TRBJ1-1, with TRBD1 as a possible D gene (5 bases). Trimming took 1 base from V and 7 from J, leaving 11 bases between them. The CDR3 covers 13 residues. Germline V gene lookup returns CDR1 SGHNT and CDR2 YYREEE (reference sequence). CDR3: CASSLSQDGEAFF. CDR3 coding DNA: TGTGCCAGCAGCTTGTCACAGGACGGTGAAGCTTTCTTT.

The chain has TRBV5-5 and TRBJ1-1, with 7 nucleotides matching TRBD1. Trimming took 2 bases from V and 6 from J; bases not matched to a gene: 4. The CDR3 contains 13 residues. The V gene's germline CDR1 is SGHKS and CDR2 YYEKEE (reference sequence). The CDR3 DNA reads as TGTGCCAGCAGCTTAGACAGGGAGGCTGAAGCTTTCTTT. Translation gives CASSLDREAEAFF. The whole variable domain, remainder taken from reference TRBV5-5 and TRBJ1-1, is DAGVTQSPTHLIKTRGQQVTLRCSPISGHKSVSWYQQVLGQGPQFIFQYYEKEERGRGNFPDRFSARQFPNYSSELNVNALLLGDSALYLCASSLDREAEAFFGQGTRLTVV.

In regard to this clonotype: With a much larger clone just one base away, this may be a read error. The chain joins TRBV4-1 to TRBJ2-1; TRBD1 might be the D (6 bases). The CDR3 runs 14 residues. Germline-derived CDR1 and CDR2 are MGHRA and YSYEKL. DNA for the CDR3: TGCGCCAGCAGCCAAGATCAGGGGTGGAATGAGCGGTTCTTC. The encoded protein is CASSQDQGWNERFF.

As DNA, the CDR3 is TGCAGCGCTCCGGACCGTAGCAATCAGCCCCAGCATTTT. Translating it yields CSAPDRSNQPQHF. V and J are TRBV20-1 and TRBJ1-5; D gene uncertain. The CDR3 spans 13 residues. From germline, CDR1 is DFQATT and CDR2 SNEGSKA (reference sequence).

This chain connects TRBV20-1 to TRBJ2-7, with TRBD1 identical over 9 bases. Per germline, CDR1 DFQATT and CDR2 SNEGSKA (reference sequence). The V and J ends lost 5 bases and 5 bases, in that order; junction bases with no gene match: 7. The CDR3 totals 13 residues. CDR3 sequence: CSAPGTGSNEQYF. The CDR3 region has the DNA TGCAGTGCTCCCGGGACAGGGTCTAACGAGCAGTACTTC.

The chain has TRBV15 and TRBJ2-3; unclear D gene. Germline V gene data show CDR1 as LNHNV and CDR2 as YYDKDF (reference sequence). V lost 1 base, J lost 0 bases, and 8 bases lay in between. CDR3 size: 15 residues. The CDR3 reads CATSRADGSTDTQYF. CDR3 sequence (DNA): TGTGCCACCAGCAGAGCTGACGGGAGCACAGATACGCAGTATTTT.

The chain couples TRBV2 to TRBJ1-5; possibly TRBD1 for D (5 bases). The CDR3 length is 15 residues. V was clipped by 6 bases and J by 0 bases, with 12 bases between them. The germline CDR1 and CDR2 sequences are SNHLY and FYNNEI. CDR3 region: CASRQERNSNQPQHF. As DNA, the CDR3 is TGTGCCAGCAGACAGGAAAGGAATAGCAATCAGCCCCAGCATTTT.

On this clonotype: Germline and junction disagree at one end, which may indicate a read error. Here the CDR3 reads CASSLQGVEQYF. DNA for the CDR3: TGTGCCAGCAGCTTGCAAGGCGTCGAGCAGTACTTC. The rearrangement joins TRBV5-1 to TRBJ2-7; D remains ambiguous. Per germline, CDR1 SGHRS and CDR2 YFSETQ. The CDR3 loop spans 12 amino acids.

This clonotype appeared a few times. The gene calls are TRBV10-3 and TRBJ2-5; D is perhaps TRBD2 (5 bases). Germline V gives CDR1 ENHRY, CDR2 SYGVKD. The CDR3 spans 14 residues. Trimming cost V 6 bases and J 6 bases, with 17 bases left between them. This CDR3 reads CAIRDAGEVKTQYF. CDR3 DNA sequence: TGTGCCATCAGGGACGCGGGCGAGGTGAAGACCCAGTACTTC.

The chain is built from TRBV2 and TRBJ1-3; TRBD1 matches 12 bases. V was pared by 1 base and J by 4 bases, with 5 bases of the junction left unmatched. Germline lookup yields CDR1 SNHLY and CDR2 FYNNEI. This CDR3 spans 17 amino acids. CDR3 amino acids: CASSEVGGQGAGNTIYF. CDR3 nucleotide sequence: TGTGCCAGCAGTGAAGTTGGGGGACAGGGGGCCGGAAACACCATATATTTT.

The CDR3 bases are TGTGCCAGCAGTGAAGCGAGGTGGGGGACCACCGGGGAGCTGTTTTTT. It codes for CASSEARWGTTGELFF. The chain combines TRBV2 with TRBJ2-2; D assignment may be TRBD1 or TRBD2 (5 bases each). Between the trimmed V and J ends, which lost 0 bases and 4 bases, there was a span of 12 bases. The CDR3 is made up of 16 amino acids. Germline V gene sequence: CDR1 SNHLY, CDR2 FYNNEI. Combining the CDR3 with reference TRBV2 and TRBJ2-2 gives the whole variable domain EPEVTQTPSHQVTQMGQEVILRCVPISNHLYFYWYRQILGQKVEFLVSFYNNEISEKSEIFDDQFSVERPDGSNFTLKIRSTKLEDSAMYFCASSEARWGTTGELFFGEGSRLTVL.

This rearrangement joins TRBV7-6 to TRBJ1-3; no definite D call. V was shortened by 1 base and J by 4 bases, with 2 bases between the two germline ends. This CDR3 has 12 residues. CDR1 and CDR2 from the germline V gene are SGHVS and FNYEAQ. The CDR3 here is CASSLEGNTIYF. CDR3 coding DNA: TGTGCCAGCAGCTTAGAGGGAAACACCATATATTTT.

The chain links TRBV5-5 to TRBJ2-1; 8 bases map to TRBD2. CDR1 and CDR2 (germline): SGHKS, YYEKEE (reference sequence). This CDR3 has 15 residues. V dropped 4 bases and J dropped 12; count of bases not matched to a gene: 15. The CDR3 coding sequence is TGTGCCAGCAGCCCGAGCGGGGGACCCACAGATACGCAGTTCTTC. It yields the protein CASSPSGGPTDTQFF.

Concerning this clonotype: This CDR3 is missing its conserved last phenylalanine or tryptophan, likely due to a read error. This chain uses TRBV29-1 with TRBJ2-7; 8 bases are shared with TRBD2. The CDR3 has 16 residues. Germline V gene data show CDR1 as SQVTM and CDR2 as ANQGSEA. The V segment lost 6 bases and the J segment 5 bases; nucleotides outside the gene matches: 18. CDR3 in amino acids: CSVGHRAAGARNEQYL. The CDR3 DNA reads TGCAGCGTCGGGCATAGAGCAGCGGGGGCGAGGAACGAGCAGTACTTA.

This clonotype was counted once. The CDR3 ends on some other residue instead of the conserved phenylalanine or tryptophan, so this is likely a read error. The limits of the CDR3 on the DNA are not certain, so only TCRdb's listed CDR3 is given. The rearrangement links TRBV6-1 to TRBJ2-7. The germline CDR1 and CDR2 sequences are MNHNS and SASEGT. The CDR3 is 11 residues long, counting both termini. CDR3 in amino acids: CASSDGLRVTL.

The chain couples TRBV11-2 to TRBJ2-7; possible D gene TRBD1, 7 bases. The length of the CDR3 is 13 residues. Trimming stripped 2 bases from V and 6 bases from J, with 11 bases between. Germline lookup yields CDR1 SGHAT and CDR2 FQNNGV. The CDR3 DNA sequence: TGTGCCAGCAGCTTAAGACAGGGAGGCGAGCAGTACTTC. It codes for CASSLRQGGEQYF.

The chain is built from TRBV7-6 and TRBJ2-5; 14 bases are a match to TRBD2. This CDR3 has 16 residues. Germline CDR1 reads SGHVS; CDR2 reads FNYEAQ. The junction had 2 bases not matched to a gene; V was cut back by 3 bases and J by 2 bases. CDR3 protein: CASSFGLAGGQETQYF. The CDR3 nucleotides read TGTGCCAGCAGCTTCGGACTAGCGGGGGGACAAGAGACCCAGTACTTC.

The rearrangement uses TRBV5-1 and TRBJ1-1, with D perhaps TRBD1 (5 bases). In germline, CDR1 is SGHRS, CDR2 YFSETQ. V lost 4 bases, J lost 4 bases, and 20 bases lay in between. CDR3 length equals 16 residues. In DNA form, the CDR3 reads TGCGCCAGCAGCCCTGGAACTAGGGGAGGTGGCACTGAAGCTTTCTTT. Translation: CASSPGTRGGGTEAFF.

CDR3 amino acids: CAISPGTERVTQYF. In DNA, the CDR3 is TGTGCCATCAGTCCCGGGACCGAGCGGGTGACCCAGTACTTC. The chain carries TRBV10-3 and TRBJ2-5; possibly TRBD2 for D (6 bases). Germline CDR1 and CDR2: ENHRY and SYGVKD. Trimming took off 5 bases at V and 7 bases at J, with 17 bases between the two ends. The CDR3 runs 14 residues.

The table lists this clonotype with many counts. The genes are TRBV27 and TRBJ1-2; D call uncertain. The CDR3 is 14 residues long. Trimming shortened V by 5 bases and J by 8 bases, and 18 bases separated the two germline ends. CDR1 and CDR2 from the germline V gene are MNHEY and SMNVEV (reference sequence). The CDR3 DNA is TGTGCCAGCAGTCCTGGTAGTGGGTTTTCGGGCTACACCTTC. Its protein product is CASSPGSGFSGYTF.

With regard to this clonotype: A much larger clone sits a single nucleotide away, making a read error possible. The chain carries TRBV10-3 and TRBJ2-2, with D perhaps matching TRBD1 (5 bases). Trimming pared 10 bases from V and 0 bases from J, leaving 15 bases between. The V gene's germline CDR1 is ENHRY and CDR2 SYGVKD. The CDR3 sequence is 15 residues long. CDR3 in DNA: TGTGCCAGCAACAATCGACAGTCGAACACCGGGGAGCTGTTTTTT. Its protein product is CASNNRQSNTGELFF.

This chain uses TRBV7-9 with TRBJ2-7; D might be TRBD2 (5 bases). The germline gives CDR1 SEHNR, CDR2 FQNEAQ (reference sequence). The CDR3 consists of 12 residues. Trimming pared 4 bases from V and 4 bases from J, leaving 8 bases between. Here the CDR3 DNA reads TGTGCCAGCAGCTCCGAGGGATACGAGCAGTACTTC. Translation: CASSSEGYEQYF.

This clonotype was observed many times. The gene calls are TRBV9 and TRBJ1-6; D ambiguous. The length of the CDR3 is 13 residues. CDR1 and CDR2 from the germline V gene are SGDLS and YYNGEE. The V and J ends lost 5 bases and 6 bases respectively, with 9 bases between them. The CDR3: CASSLAGNSPLHF. DNA of the CDR3: TGTGCCAGCAGTTTAGCGGGTAATTCACCCCTCCACTTT.